By its share, the clone carrying this T cell receptor beta chain is medium-sized. The antigen is unknown. TCRdb re-derived calls from the reads in MiXCR, one entry per CDR3 protein. The table includes roughly 150,000 distinct CDR3 sequences, 30% to 40% detected once. The sample belongs to a study of T cell repertoires in cytomegalovirus infection. Whole-study context: The authors relied on CMV epitopes, both recently identified HLA-C-restricted and well-studied HLA-B-restricted. Indicated by public TCR beta signatures were CMV infection and matching HLA type. Notes on the study in general: Ex vivo responses were dominated by HLA-C-restricted CMV-specific TCR beta clonotypes. Based on cumulative public TCR beta family frequency, carriers of CMV plus the relevant HLA were identified.

The CDR3 has 15 residues. Germline loops: CDR1 SGHVS, CDR2 FQNEAQ. V lost 4 bases, J lost 6 bases, and 18 bases lay in between. This chain joins TRBV7-8 and TRBJ1-1, with D hard to call. The receptor's source is a human donor in good health (CMV status not recorded). Some clones in this sample may be carry-over from other donors' samples. Sequences were derived from CD8+ T cells from cultured PBMCs, sampled from culture after CMV antigen stimulation. The CDR3 DNA sequence: TGTGCCAGCAGCTCCTCGGGCTCCCTGAATTCTGAAGCTTTCTTT. Protein product: CASSSSGSLNSEAFF.